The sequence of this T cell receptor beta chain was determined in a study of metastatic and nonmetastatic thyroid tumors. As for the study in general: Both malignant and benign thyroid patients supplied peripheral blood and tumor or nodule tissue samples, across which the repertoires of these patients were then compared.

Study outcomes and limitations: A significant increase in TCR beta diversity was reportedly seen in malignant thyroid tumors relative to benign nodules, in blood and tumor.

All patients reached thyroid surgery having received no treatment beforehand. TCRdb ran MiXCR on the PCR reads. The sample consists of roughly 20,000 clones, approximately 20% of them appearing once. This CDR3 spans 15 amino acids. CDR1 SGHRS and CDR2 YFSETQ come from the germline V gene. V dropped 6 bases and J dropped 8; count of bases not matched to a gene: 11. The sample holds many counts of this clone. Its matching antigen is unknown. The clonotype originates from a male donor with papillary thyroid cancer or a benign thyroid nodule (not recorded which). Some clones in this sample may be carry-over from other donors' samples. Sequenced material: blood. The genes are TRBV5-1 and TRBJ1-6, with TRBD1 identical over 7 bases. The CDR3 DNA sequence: TGCGCCAGCACCGGGGGAACAGGGGTTGATTCACCCCTCCACTTT. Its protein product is CASTGGTGVDSPLHF. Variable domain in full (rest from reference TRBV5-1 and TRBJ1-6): KAGVTQTPRYLIKTRGQQVTLSCSPISGHRSVSWYQQTPGQGLQFLFEYFSETQRNKGNFPGRFSGRQFSNSRSEMNVSTLELGDSALYLCASTGGTGVDSPLHFGNGTRLTVT.